This entry lists 16 T cell receptor beta chains sequenced from one sample in a study of OX40 agonist ivuxolimab in advanced cancers. The assay was immunoSEQ multiplex PCR, and TCRdb's table has in-frame clones only and misses some. The sample lists approximately 64,000 clones; 65% to 90% were seen once. The sequencing used CD4+ or CD8+ T cells sorted from blood, collected in a trial of the OX40 agonist ivuxolimab. The receptor source for this set is an adult with an advanced solid tumor such as melanoma, head and neck, liver or kidney cancer.

This clone was counted a few times. The rearrangement joins TRBV29-1 to TRBJ1-1, with TRBD1 matching over 8 bases. V lost 6 bases and J lost 1; bases outside the gene matches: 10. CDR3 length: 15 residues. Germline V gives CDR1 SQVTM, CDR2 ANQGSEA. The CDR3 loop reads CSVASRGQANTEAFF. The CDR3 DNA reads as TGCAGCGTCGCATCCAGGGGGCAGGCGAACACTGAAGCTTTCTTT.

The V and J genes are TRBV7-6 and TRBJ2-3, with 13 bases aligning to TRBD2. The CDR3 extends over 16 amino acids. Germline V lookup: CDR1 SGHVS, CDR2 FNYEAQ. The J segment lost 4 bases and the V segment lost 5 bases, leaving 6 bases of the junction unmatched. In nucleotides, the CDR3 is TGTGCCAGCAGCCCCACGGGACTAGCGGGGTCAGATACGCAGTATTTT. This sequence encodes CASSPTGLAGSDTQYF.

The rearrangement links TRBV2 to TRBJ2-1, with 7 bases matching TRBD1. This CDR3 is built from 13 residues. Germline V gives CDR1 SNHLY, CDR2 FYNNEI. V dropped 10 bases and J dropped 8; count of bases not matched to a gene: 11. CDR3 nucleotides: TGTGCCACCAATCCTGACAGGGACCATGAGCAGTTCTTC. Protein product: CATNPDRDHEQFF.

The V gene is TRBV7-8, the J gene TRBJ2-7, with D tentatively TRBD1 (5 bases). The germline CDR1 and CDR2 sequences are SGHVS and FQNEAQ. With 4 bases removed from V and 2 bases from J, the gap between germline ends came to 12 bases. The CDR3 length is 14 residues. In DNA, the CDR3 is TGTGCCAGCAGCTCCGGACCGACAGCCTACGAGCAGTACTTC. This encodes CASSSGPTAYEQYF.

CDR3 residues: CASSIDRVRAETQYF. The CDR3 region has the DNA TGCGCCAGCAGCATCGACAGGGTTCGGGCAGAGACCCAGTACTTC. The rearrangement joins TRBV5-1 to TRBJ2-5, with 7 bases identical to TRBD1. This CDR3 contains 15 residues. Trimming at V came to 4 bases and at J to 4 bases, leaving 10 bases not matched to a gene. The V gene's germline CDR1 is SGHRS and CDR2 YFSETQ. The full variable domain, with the rest looked up from reference TRBV5-1 and TRBJ2-5, is KAGVTQTPRYLIKTRGQQVTLSCSPISGHRSVSWYQQTPGQGLQFLFEYFSETQRNKGNFPGRFSGRQFSNSRSEMNVSTLELGDSALYLCASSIDRVRAETQYFGPGTRLLVL.

This clone was detected a few times. The chain combines TRBV4-1 with TRBJ2-1; 9 bases match TRBD1. Germline V CDR1 and CDR2: MGHRA, YSYEKL. CDR3 length: 16 residues. The V and J ends lost 3 bases and 6 bases, in that order; junction bases with no gene match: 9. The CDR3 DNA follows: TGCGCCAGCAGCCAGGGCGGACAGGGGAAGGGCAATGAGCAGTTCTTC. Its translation is CASSQGGQGKGNEQFF.

The CDR3 nucleotides are TGCAGCGCTGCGGGGCAGGGGGGAAACACCATATATTTT. Protein product: CSAAGQGGNTIYF. This sequence joins TRBV29-1 and TRBJ1-3, with TRBD1 as a possible D gene (6 bases). CDR3 length equals 13 residues. Germline lookup yields CDR1 SQVTM and CDR2 ANQGSEA. Trimming stripped 7 bases from V and 4 bases from J, with 14 bases between.

The chain has TRBV5-1 and TRBJ2-7; TRBD1 agrees at 10 bases. The trim removed 2 bases at V and 6 bases at J, leaving 5 bases unmatched. This CDR3 has 14 amino acids. The V gene's germline CDR1 is SGHRS and CDR2 YFSETQ. CDR3 coding DNA: TGCGCCAGCAGCTTACGGGACAGGGGTATCGAGCAGTACTTC. Its protein is CASSLRDRGIEQYF.

The rearrangement links TRBV6-1 to TRBJ1-2; 10 bases are a match to TRBD1. With 4 bases clipped from V and 8 bases from J, the junction kept 4 bases outside the gene matches. CDR3 length: 13 amino acids. Germline V gives CDR1 MNHNS, CDR2 SASEGT. This CDR3 reads CASSAGTGVGYTF. CDR3 DNA: TGTGCCAGCAGTGCCGGGACAGGGGTCGGCTACACCTTC.

This clone was seen more than once but under ten times. The CDR3 nucleotides are TGTGCCAGTAGTAAAGGAGGCTCTGGGGCCAACGTCCTGACTTTC. It codes for CASSKGGSGANVLTF. The chain combines TRBV19 with TRBJ2-6, with D perhaps TRBD2 (5 bases). This CDR3 has 15 residues. V shed 4 bases and J shed 0 bases, with 7 bases lying between them. Germline CDR1 reads LNHDA; CDR2 reads SQIVND (reference sequence).

The chain combines TRBV6-1 with TRBJ2-4; 7 positions match TRBD2. Germline CDR1 MNHNS, CDR2 SASEGT. This CDR3 has 16 residues. The trim removed 1 base at V and 1 base at J, leaving 4 bases unmatched. The CDR3 protein is CASSEVPGGAKNIQYF. The CDR3, as DNA: TGTGCCAGCAGTGAAGTTCCCGGGGGGGCCAAAAACATTCAGTACTTC.

On this clone itself: Germline and junction disagree at one end, which may indicate a read error. This chain joins TRBV7-2 and TRBJ2-1; TRBD2 agrees at 13 bases. The CDR3 runs 14 residues. The germline CDR1 and CDR2 sequences are SGHTA and FQGNSA. The CDR3 protein is CASSLLRTSGSSVF. The CDR3 nucleotides are TGTGCCAGCAGCTTACTACGGACTAGCGGGAGTTCGGTCTTC. The full variable domain, with the rest looked up from reference TRBV7-2 and TRBJ2-1, is GAGVSQSPSNKVTEKGKDVELRCDPISGHTALYWYRQSLGQGLEFLIYFQGNSAPDKSGLPSDRFSAERTGGSVSTLTIQRTQQEDSAVYLCASSLLRTSGSSVFGPGTRLTVL.

This chain connects TRBV2 to TRBJ1-3; 7 nucleotides agree with TRBD1. The CDR3 contains 15 residues. Trimming cost V 6 bases and J 3 bases; bases outside gene matches: 8. Germline CDR1 and CDR2: SNHLY and FYNNEI. The CDR3, as DNA: TGTGCCAGCAGAAAGACAGGGTCTGGTGGAAACACCATATATTTT. Its translation: CASRKTGSGGNTIYF.

The rearrangement links TRBV11-3 to TRBJ2-1; D is perhaps TRBD1 (5 bases). This CDR3 is built from 13 residues. Per germline, CDR1 SGHNT and CDR2 YENEEA. V lost 4 bases to trimming and J lost 4 bases, with 8 bases between them. The CDR3 loop reads CASSSDTYNEQFF. Here the CDR3 DNA reads TGTGCCAGCAGCTCGGACACGTACAATGAGCAGTTCTTC. Combining the CDR3 with reference TRBV11-3 and TRBJ2-1 gives the whole variable domain EAGVVQSPRYKIIEKKQPVAFWCNPISGHNTLYWYLQNLGQGPELLIRYENEEAVDDSQLPKDRFSAERLKGVDSTLKIQPAELGDSAVYLCASSSDTYNEQFFGPGTRLTVL.

The chain has TRBV4-1 and TRBJ2-5; TRBD1 matches 9 bases. Germline V CDR1 and CDR2: MGHRA, YSYEKL. This CDR3 region has 15 residues. Trimming removed 2 bases from V and 5 bases from J; junction bases left unmatched: 6. The CDR3 nucleotides are TGCGCCAGCAGCCAACGACAGGGGGGGCGGGAGACCCAGTACTTC. Its protein product is CASSQRQGGRETQYF.

This clone was seen once. The V gene is TRBV6-5, the J gene TRBJ1-5; D is unclear. Between the trimmed V and J ends, which lost 10 bases and 3 bases, there was a span of 16 bases. Germline CDR1 is MNHEY and CDR2 is SVGAGI. CDR3 size: 14 residues. CDR3 sequence (DNA): TGTGCCACCTGGAAGCCGCCGCCCAATCAGCCCCAGCATTTT. Translating gives CATWKPPPNQPQHF.